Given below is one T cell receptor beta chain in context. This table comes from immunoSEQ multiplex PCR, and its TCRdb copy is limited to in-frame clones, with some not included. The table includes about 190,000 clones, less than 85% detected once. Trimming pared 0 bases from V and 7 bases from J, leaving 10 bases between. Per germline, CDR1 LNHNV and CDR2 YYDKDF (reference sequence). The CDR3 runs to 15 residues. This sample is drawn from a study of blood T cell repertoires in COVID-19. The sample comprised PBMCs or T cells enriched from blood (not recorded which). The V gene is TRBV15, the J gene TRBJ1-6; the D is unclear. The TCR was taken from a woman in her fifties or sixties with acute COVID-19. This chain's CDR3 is CATSRERGTNSPLHF. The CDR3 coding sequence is TGTGCCACCAGCAGAGAACGGGGTACGAATTCACCCCTCCACTTT.